The clone carrying this T cell receptor (beta chain) came up once. This entry comes from a study of blood T cell repertoires in COVID-19. For the study at large: Specimens from acute and convalescent COVID-19 originated in the United States, Italy and Spain. From T cells, B-cell-depleted T cells, or PBMCs came the material, which was cDNA or gDNA.

CDR1 is SGHAT, CDR2 FQNNGV, per germline. The CDR3 is 14 amino acids. V lost 1 base and J lost 2, with 7 bases in between. As handled by the study authors: Amplification from reference gene primers served as the basis for estimated nucleated cell counts. TCRdb's copy holds only in-frame clones and misses some; the assay was immunoSEQ multiplex PCR. That table is the source of V, J and clone size, and D and trimming were worked out from the DNA. Of over 250,000 clones listed, 65% to 90% are singletons. The chain recombines TRBV11-2 with TRBJ2-3; D is ambiguous. The sequenced sample consisted of peripheral blood. This sequence was found in a human donor in a cohort sampled during active COVID-19. The CDR3 nucleotides are TGTGCCAGCAGCTTAGGGCCATTCACAGATACGCAGTATTTT. It codes for CASSLGPFTDTQYF.